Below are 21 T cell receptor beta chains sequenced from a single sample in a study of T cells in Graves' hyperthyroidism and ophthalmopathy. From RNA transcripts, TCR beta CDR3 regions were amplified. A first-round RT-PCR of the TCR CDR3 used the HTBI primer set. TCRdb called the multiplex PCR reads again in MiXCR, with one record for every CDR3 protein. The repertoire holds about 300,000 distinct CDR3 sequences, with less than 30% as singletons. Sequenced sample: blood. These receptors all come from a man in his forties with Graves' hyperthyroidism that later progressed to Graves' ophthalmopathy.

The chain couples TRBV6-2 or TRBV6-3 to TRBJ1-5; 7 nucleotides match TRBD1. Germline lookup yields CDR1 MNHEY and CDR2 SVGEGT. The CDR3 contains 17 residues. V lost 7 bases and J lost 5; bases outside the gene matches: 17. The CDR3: CASTPRGGSSIHQPQHF. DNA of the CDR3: TGTGCCAGCACTCCAAGAGGGGGCAGTTCTATTCATCAGCCCCAGCATTTT.

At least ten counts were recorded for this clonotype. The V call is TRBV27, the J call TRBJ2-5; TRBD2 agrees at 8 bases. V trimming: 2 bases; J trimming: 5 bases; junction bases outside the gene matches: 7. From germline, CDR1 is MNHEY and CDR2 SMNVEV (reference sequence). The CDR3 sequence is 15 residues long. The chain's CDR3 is CASSLSGSSGETQYF. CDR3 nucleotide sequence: TGTGCCAGCAGTTTAAGCGGGAGTTCCGGGGAGACCCAGTACTTC.

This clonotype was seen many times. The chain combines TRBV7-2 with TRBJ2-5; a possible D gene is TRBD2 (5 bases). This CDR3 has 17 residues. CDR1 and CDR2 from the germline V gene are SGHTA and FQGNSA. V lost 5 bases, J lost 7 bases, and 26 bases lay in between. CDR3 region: CASSKRGDGMRGATQYF. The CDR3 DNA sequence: TGTGCCAGCAGCAAACGCGGCGACGGGATGCGTGGCGCGACCCAGTACTTC.

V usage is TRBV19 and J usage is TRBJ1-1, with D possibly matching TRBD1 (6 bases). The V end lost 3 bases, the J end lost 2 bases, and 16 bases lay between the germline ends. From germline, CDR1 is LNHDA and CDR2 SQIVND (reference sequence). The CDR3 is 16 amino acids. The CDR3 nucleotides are TGTGCCAGTAGTATCAGGGGTTCAGGGACCAACACTGAAGCTTTCTTT. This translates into CASSIRGSGTNTEAFF.

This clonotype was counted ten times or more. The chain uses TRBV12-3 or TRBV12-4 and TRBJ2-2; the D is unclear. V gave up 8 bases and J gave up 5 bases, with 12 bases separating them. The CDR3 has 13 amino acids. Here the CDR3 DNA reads TGTGCCAGCCTCTACGGACGGACCGGGGAGCTGTTTTTT. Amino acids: CASLYGRTGELFF.

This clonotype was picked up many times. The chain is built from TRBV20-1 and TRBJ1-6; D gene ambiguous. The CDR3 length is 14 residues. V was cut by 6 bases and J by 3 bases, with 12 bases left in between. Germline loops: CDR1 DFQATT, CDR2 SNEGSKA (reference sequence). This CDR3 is CSATEEIYNSPLHF. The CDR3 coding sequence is TGCAGTGCAACGGAGGAGATCTATAATTCACCCCTCCACTTT.

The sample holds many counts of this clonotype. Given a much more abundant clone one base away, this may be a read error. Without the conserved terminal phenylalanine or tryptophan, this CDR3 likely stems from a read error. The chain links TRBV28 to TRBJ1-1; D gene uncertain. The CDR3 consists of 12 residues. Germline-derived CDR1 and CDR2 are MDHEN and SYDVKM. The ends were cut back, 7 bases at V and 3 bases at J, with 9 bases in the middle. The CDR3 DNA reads TGTGCCAGCACCTCGGGTTACACTGAAGCTTTCCTT. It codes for CASTSGYTEAFL.

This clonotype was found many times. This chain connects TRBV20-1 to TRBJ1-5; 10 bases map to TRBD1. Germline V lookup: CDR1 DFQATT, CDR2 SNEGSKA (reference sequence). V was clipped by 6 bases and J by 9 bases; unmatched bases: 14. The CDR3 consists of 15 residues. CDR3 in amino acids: CSATGTGAGLMPQHF. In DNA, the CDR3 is TGCAGTGCAACCGGGACAGGGGCGGGATTGATGCCCCAGCATTTT.

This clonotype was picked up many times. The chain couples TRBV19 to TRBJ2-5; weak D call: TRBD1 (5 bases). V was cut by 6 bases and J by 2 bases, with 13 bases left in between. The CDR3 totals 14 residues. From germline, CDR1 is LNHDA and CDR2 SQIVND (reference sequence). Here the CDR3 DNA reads TGTGCCAGTAGAGTGAGTGACAGACAAGAGACCCAGTACTTC. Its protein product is CASRVSDRQETQYF.

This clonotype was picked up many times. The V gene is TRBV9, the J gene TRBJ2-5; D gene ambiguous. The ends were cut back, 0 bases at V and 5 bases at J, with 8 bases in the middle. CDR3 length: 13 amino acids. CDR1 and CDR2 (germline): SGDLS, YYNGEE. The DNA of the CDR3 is TGTGCCAGCAGCGTAGCGGGTTCGGAGACCCAGTACTTC. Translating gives CASSVAGSETQYF.

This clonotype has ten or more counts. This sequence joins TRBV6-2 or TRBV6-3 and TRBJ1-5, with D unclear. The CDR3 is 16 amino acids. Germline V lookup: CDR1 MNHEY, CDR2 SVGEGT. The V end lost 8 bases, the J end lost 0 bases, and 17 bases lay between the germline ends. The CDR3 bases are TGTGCCAGCCGCTCAAACAGAGATATTAGCAATCAGCCCCAGCATTTT. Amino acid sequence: CASRSNRDISNQPQHF.

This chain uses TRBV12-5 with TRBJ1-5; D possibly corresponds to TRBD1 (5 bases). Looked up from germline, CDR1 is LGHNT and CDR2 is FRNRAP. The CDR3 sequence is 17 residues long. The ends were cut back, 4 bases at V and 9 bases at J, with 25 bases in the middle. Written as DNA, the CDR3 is TGTGCTAGTGGTTACCGAGGGGACCGAATGTCCTCGTCGCCCCAGCATTTT. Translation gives CASGYRGDRMSSSPQHF.

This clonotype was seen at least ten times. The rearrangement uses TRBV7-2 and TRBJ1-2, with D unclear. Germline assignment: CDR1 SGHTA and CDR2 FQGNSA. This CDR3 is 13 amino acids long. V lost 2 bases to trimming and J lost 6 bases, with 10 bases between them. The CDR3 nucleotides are TGTGCCAGCAGCTTACGACGGACGGATGGCTACACCTTC. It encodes CASSLRRTDGYTF.

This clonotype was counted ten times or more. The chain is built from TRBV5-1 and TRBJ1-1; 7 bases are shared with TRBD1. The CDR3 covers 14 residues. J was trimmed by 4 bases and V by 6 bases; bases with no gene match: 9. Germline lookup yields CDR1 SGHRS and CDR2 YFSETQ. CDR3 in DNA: TGCGCCAGCAAACAACAGGGGTCGAGCACTGAAGCTTTCTTT. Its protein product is CASKQQGSSTEAFF. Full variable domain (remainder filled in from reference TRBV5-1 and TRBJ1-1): KAGVTQTPRYLIKTRGQQVTLSCSPISGHRSVSWYQQTPGQGLQFLFEYFSETQRNKGNFPGRFSGRQFSNSRSEMNVSTLELGDSALYLCASKQQGSSTEAFFGQGTRLTVV.

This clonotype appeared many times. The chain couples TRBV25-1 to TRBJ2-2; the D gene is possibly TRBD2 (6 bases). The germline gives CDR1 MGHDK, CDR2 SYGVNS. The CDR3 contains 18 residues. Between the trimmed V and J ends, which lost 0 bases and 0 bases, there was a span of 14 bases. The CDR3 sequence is CASSEYGGGTANTGELFF. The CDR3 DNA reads TGTGCCAGCAGTGAATACGGAGGCGGGACGGCGAACACCGGGGAGCTGTTTTTT.

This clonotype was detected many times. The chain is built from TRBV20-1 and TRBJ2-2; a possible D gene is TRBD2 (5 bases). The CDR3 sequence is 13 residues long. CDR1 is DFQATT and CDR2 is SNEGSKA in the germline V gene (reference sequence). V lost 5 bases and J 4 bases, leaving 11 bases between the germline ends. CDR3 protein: CSAPSGVTGELFF. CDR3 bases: TGCAGTGCTCCGAGCGGAGTCACCGGGGAGCTGTTTTTT.

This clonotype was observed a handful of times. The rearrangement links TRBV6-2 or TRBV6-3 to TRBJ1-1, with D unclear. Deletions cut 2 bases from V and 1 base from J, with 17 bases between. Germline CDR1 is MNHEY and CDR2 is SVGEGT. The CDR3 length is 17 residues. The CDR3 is CASSYPIGSGSNTEAFF. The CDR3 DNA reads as TGTGCCAGCAGTTACCCGATTGGATCGGGATCGAACACTGAAGCTTTCTTT.

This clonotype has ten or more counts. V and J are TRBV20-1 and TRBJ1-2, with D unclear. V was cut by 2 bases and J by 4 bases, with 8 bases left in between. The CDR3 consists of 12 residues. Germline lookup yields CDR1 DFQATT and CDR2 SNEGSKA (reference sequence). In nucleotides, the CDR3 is TGCAGTGCTAGATCACGGGGCTATGGCTACACCTTC. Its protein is CSARSRGYGYTF.

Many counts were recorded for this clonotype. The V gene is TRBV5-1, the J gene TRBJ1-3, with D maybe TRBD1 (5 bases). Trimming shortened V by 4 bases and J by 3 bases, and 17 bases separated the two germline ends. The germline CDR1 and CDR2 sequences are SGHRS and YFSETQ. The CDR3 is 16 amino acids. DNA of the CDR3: TGCGCCAGCAGCCCGGGGCTAAGCGCGGATGGAAACACCATATATTTT. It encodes CASSPGLSADGNTIYF.

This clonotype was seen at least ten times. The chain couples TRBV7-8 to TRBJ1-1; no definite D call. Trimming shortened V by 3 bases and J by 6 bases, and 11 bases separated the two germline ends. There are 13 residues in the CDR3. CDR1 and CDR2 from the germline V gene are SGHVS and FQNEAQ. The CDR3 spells CASSFTYESEAFF. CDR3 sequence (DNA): TGTGCCAGCAGCTTTACCTACGAGTCTGAAGCTTTCTTT. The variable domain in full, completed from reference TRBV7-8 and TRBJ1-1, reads GAGVSQSPRYKVAKRGQDVALRCDPISGHVSLFWYQQALGQGPEFLTYFQNEAQLDKSGLPSDRFFAERPEGSVSTLKIQRTQQEDSAVYLCASSFTYESEAFFGQGTRLTVV.

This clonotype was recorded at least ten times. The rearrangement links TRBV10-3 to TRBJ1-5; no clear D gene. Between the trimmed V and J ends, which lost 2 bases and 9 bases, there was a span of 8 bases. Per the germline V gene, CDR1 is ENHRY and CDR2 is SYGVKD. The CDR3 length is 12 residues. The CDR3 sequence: CAISEADGPQHF. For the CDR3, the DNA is TGTGCCATCAGTGAGGCAGATGGGCCCCAGCATTTT.